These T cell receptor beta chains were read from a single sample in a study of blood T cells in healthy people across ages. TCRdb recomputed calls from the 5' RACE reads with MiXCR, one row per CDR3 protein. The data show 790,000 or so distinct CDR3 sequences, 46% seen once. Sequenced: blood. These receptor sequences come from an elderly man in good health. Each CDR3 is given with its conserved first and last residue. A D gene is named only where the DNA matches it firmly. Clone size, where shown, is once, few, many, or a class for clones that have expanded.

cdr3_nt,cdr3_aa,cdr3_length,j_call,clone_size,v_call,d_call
TGTGCCAGCTCACCCGGGCTAGCGGGTTTCTACGAGCAGTACTTC,CASSPGLAGFYEQYF,15,TRBJ2-7,many,TRBV18,TRBD2
TGTGCCGGCAGCAGGACTAGCGGGAGCACAGATGCGCAGTATTTT,CAGSRTSGSTDAQYF,15,TRBJ2-3,-,TRBV7-2,TRBD2
TGTGCCAGCAGCCTGCGGACTAGCGGGCAGGCCACAGATACGCAGTATTTT,CASSLRTSGQATDTQYF,17,TRBJ2-3,few,TRBV7-2,TRBD2
TGCGCCAGCAGCTTAGGGGGCGCGGGAGATTCACCCCTCCACTTT,CASSLGGAGDSPLHF,15,TRBJ1-6,-,TRBV5-1,TRBD1
TGTGCCAGCAGCCCGGGGATAGCGGGAGACTACGAGCAGTACTTC,CASSPGIAGDYEQYF,15,TRBJ2-7,-,TRBV5-5,TRBD2
TGTGTCTTCGGGGCCGAAAAAGAGACCCAGTACTTC,CVFGAEKETQYF,12,TRBJ2-5,-,TRBV2,-
TGTGCCAGCAGCCTTAACAGGGTCCAAAGCGAAAAACTGTTTTTT,CASSLNRVQSEKLFF,15,TRBJ1-4,-,TRBV12-3/TRBV12-4,-
TGCAGTGCTACAAAGGTGGAGACCCAGTACTTC,CSATKVETQYF,11,TRBJ2-5,-,TRBV20-1,-
TGTGCCTGGAGCAGGACCGATACGGGAACAGATACGCAGTATTTT,CAWSRTDTGTDTQYF,15,TRBJ2-3,few,TRBV30,-
TGTGCCAGCAGTTCACTAGTGAGTGGGGCCAACGTCCTGACTTTC,CASSSLVSGANVLTF,15,TRBJ2-6,many,TRBV6-5,-
TGTGCCACCAGTGATTTGGTTCTAGCGTCTGTAAATGAGCAGTTCTTC,CATSDLVLASVNEQFF,16,TRBJ2-1,-,TRBV24-1,-
TGTGCCAGCAGCTTCGGACCCTCTATACACAATCAGCCCCAGCATTTT,CASSFGPSIHNQPQHF,16,TRBJ1-5,-,TRBV13,-
TGTGCCAGCAGTGTGCCCGGCACCGGAGCTTTCTTT,CASSVPGTGAFF,12,TRBJ1-1,few,TRBV7-9,-
TGTGCCAGCAGCCGGGACAGGGTCGACGGAAACACCATATATTTT,CASSRDRVDGNTIYF,15,TRBJ1-3,-,TRBV7-2,TRBD1
TGTGCCAGCAGCCCGGTACCCTTGGAGACCCAGTACTTC,CASSPVPLETQYF,13,TRBJ2-5,-,TRBV11-1,-
TGCAGTGCTTTTACTAGCGGGCCCACGCCATACAATGAGCAGTTCTTC,CSAFTSGPTPYNEQFF,16,TRBJ2-1,many,TRBV20-1,TRBD2
TGCAGTGCTAAGGAGGGAAACTACAATGAGCAGTTCTTC,CSAKEGNYNEQFF,13,TRBJ2-1,-,TRBV20-1,-
TGCGCCAGCAGCCTCGAGCGGGGCCGCGGGACAGATACGCAGTATTTT,CASSLERGRGTDTQYF,16,TRBJ2-3,-,TRBV4-3,TRBD2
TGTGCCACCAGCAGAGATTGGCCGGAGAACACCGGGGAGCTGTTTTTT,CATSRDWPENTGELFF,16,TRBJ2-2,few,TRBV15,-
TGCAGTGCTAGAGTGCGGTATACAGATACGCAGTATTTT,CSARVRYTDTQYF,13,TRBJ2-3,-,TRBV20-1,-
TGCGCCAGCAGACCGGGACTTCCCTCCACAGATACGCAGTATTTT,CASRPGLPSTDTQYF,15,TRBJ2-3,many,TRBV5-1,-
TGTGCCAGCAGCCGGTGGGGGGAGGCGGCCGGTGAGCAGTTCTTC,CASSRWGEAAGEQFF,15,TRBJ2-1,-,TRBV9,-
TGTGCCAGCAGCCAAGAAGGCGGTGGGGTGGATTCACCCCTCCACTTT,CASSQEGGGVDSPLHF,16,TRBJ1-6,-,TRBV3-1,-
TGCAGTGCTATTTGGGATGTCTATAATTCACCCCTCCACTTT,CSAIWDVYNSPLHF,14,TRBJ1-6,-,TRBV20-1,-
TGCGCCAGCAGTTTGACGGCAAAGAGAGAGGAGGTGCAGTACTTC,CASSLTAKREEVQYF,15,TRBJ2-5,once,TRBV5-1,-
TGTGCCAGCAGCTTTCGGCACGACGCGATGGGCAATCAGCCCCAGCATTTT,CASSFRHDAMGNQPQHF,17,TRBJ1-5,-,TRBV5-6,-
TGTGCCAGCAGTGAAAGGTTGGCGGGAATTGGAGGGACCCAGTACTTC,CASSERLAGIGGTQYF,16,TRBJ2-5,-,TRBV25-1,-
TGCGCCAGCAGCTTGGAAGGGAGGGTTACCCACGAGCAGTACTTC,CASSLEGRVTHEQYF,15,TRBJ2-7,-,TRBV5-1,TRBD2
TGTGCCAGCAGCCAAGATTCTAGCGGGAGATCCGGGACCCAGTACTTC,CASSQDSSGRSGTQYF,16,TRBJ2-5,few,TRBV3-1,TRBD2
TGCAGTGCTAGTACACTAGCGGTCCAAGAGACCCAGTACTTC,CSASTLAVQETQYF,14,TRBJ2-5,-,TRBV20-1,TRBD2
TGTGCCAGCTATGGCAGGGACGCGAACACCGGGGAGCTGTTTTTT,CASYGRDANTGELFF,15,TRBJ2-2,-,TRBV21-1,-
TGCAGCGCTACAGGGGCAGGGGGCGCGGAGACCCAGTACTTC,CSATGAGGAETQYF,14,TRBJ2-5,-,TRBV29-1,TRBD1
TGTGCCAGCAGTCCTCGGGAGAATCAGCCCCAGCATTTT,CASSPRENQPQHF,13,TRBJ1-5,few,TRBV12-3/TRBV12-4,-
TGTGCCAGCACCCCCGAAGCACAGCCCTCCTACGAGCAGTACTTC,CASTPEAQPSYEQYF,15,TRBJ2-7,-,TRBV28,-
TGCAGTGCCGCAGAGACCCAGTACTTC,CSAAETQYF,9,TRBJ2-5,-,TRBV20-1,-
TGTGCCAGTAGTGAAGCTAGGGGGAACCTCCCCCAGCATTTT,CASSEARGNLPQHF,14,TRBJ1-5,-,TRBV2,-
TGCGCCAGCAGCTCGGACCAAGCAGGCAATGAGCAGTTCTTC,CASSSDQAGNEQFF,14,TRBJ2-1,few,TRBV5-1,-
TGTGCCAGCAGCTTAATAGGAATTGGGGTAGACAGCACTAACTATGGCTACACCTTC,CASSLIGIGVDSTNYGYTF,19,TRBJ1-2,-,TRBV7-3,-
TGTGCCAGCGCCGGGGTGGATAGCGATCAGCCCCAGCATTTT,CASAGVDSDQPQHF,14,TRBJ1-5,-,TRBV7-2,-
TGTGCCAGCAGCTTCCGTCGGAGCGGATGGAGCGGGAGTGGGGGGAATGAGCAGTTCTTC,CASSFRRSGWSGSGGNEQFF,20,TRBJ2-1,-,TRBV7-2,TRBD2
TGTGCCAGCAGCCAAGATTTTCAGGGACTACGACACGAGCAGTACTTC,CASSQDFQGLRHEQYF,16,TRBJ2-7,-,TRBV4-2,TRBD2
TGCGCCAGCAGAACGGGAACCAGGCTACCTAATAGGGAGCAGTACTTC,CASRTGTRLPNREQYF,16,TRBJ2-7,few,TRBV5-1,-
TGCAGCGTTGGTGGCATTGTAAACACAGATACGCAGTATTTT,CSVGGIVNTDTQYF,14,TRBJ2-3,-,TRBV29-1,-
TGCGCCAGCAGCACGGACGGTACAGGGCAAGAGACCCAGTACTTC,CASSTDGTGQETQYF,15,TRBJ2-5,-,TRBV5-1,-
TGCAGCGTCGGCGGGGGGGACGGGGAAAAACTGTTTTTT,CSVGGGDGEKLFF,13,TRBJ1-4,-,TRBV29-1,-
TGTGCCACCAGCAGAAGGGGGCCCCTGGGGGGCTCCTACAATGAGCAGTACTTC,CATSRRGPLGGSYNEQYF,18,TRBJ2-7,-,TRBV15,-
TGTGCCAGCAGCTGGGCAGCCAAAAATCAGCCCCAGCATTTT,CASSWAAKNQPQHF,14,TRBJ1-5,many,TRBV7-2,-
TGTGCCAGCAGTTCCGACAGTTCTGGCGAGACCCAGTACTTC,CASSSDSSGETQYF,14,TRBJ2-5,-,TRBV12-3/TRBV12-4,-